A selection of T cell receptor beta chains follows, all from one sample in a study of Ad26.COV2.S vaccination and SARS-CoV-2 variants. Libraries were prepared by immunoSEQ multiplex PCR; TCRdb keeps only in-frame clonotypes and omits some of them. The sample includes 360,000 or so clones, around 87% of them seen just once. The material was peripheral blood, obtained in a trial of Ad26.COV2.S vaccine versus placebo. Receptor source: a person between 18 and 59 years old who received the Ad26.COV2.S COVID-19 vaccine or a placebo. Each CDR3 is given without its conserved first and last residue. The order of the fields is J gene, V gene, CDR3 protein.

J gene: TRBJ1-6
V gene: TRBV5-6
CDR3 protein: ASSRTGFGSPLH

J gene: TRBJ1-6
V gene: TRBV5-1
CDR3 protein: ASRVEPNSPLH

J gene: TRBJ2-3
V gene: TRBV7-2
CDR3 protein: ASSYIAGVDTQY

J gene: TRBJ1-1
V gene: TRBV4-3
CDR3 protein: ASSQDRVNTEAF

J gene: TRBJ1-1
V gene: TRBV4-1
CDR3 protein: ASSQQGRGTEAF

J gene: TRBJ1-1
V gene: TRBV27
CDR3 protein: ASSFRQGIHTEAF

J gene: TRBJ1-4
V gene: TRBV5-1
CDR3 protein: ASSPKQGRGGEKLF

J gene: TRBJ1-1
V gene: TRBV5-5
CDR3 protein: ASSSRDYMNTEAF

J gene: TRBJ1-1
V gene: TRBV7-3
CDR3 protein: ASSTTGGPSEAF

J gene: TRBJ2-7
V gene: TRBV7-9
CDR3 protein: ASSFSQGVYEQY

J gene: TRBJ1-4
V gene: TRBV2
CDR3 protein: ASSPDLWANEKLF

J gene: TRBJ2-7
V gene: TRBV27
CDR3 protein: ASSLGTPSRDEQY

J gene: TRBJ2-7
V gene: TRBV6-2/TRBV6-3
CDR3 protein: ASSGTSPYEQY

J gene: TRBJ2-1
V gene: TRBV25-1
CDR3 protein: ASTSTWGDRGYNEQF

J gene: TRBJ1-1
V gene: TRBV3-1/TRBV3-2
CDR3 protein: ASSPLTGLFQSEAF

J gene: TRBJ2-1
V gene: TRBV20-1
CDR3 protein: SASSTSGGRNEQF

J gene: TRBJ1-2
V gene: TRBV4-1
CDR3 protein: ASSHLTTDGYT

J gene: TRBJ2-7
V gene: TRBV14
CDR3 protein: ASSQGAGQIYEQY

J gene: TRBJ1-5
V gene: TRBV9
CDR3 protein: ASSVDKSTGPQH

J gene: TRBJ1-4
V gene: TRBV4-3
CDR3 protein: ASSLFLGQAGTTNEKLF

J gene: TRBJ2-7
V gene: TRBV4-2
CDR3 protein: ASSQYLAGGIAYEQY

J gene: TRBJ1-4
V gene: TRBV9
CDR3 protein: ASSSPVGQGASTNEKLF

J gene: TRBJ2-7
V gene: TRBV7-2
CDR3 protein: ASSLGLGGTYEQY

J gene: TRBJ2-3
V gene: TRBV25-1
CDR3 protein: ASSDPTIQITDTQY

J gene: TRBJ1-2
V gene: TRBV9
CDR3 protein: ASSVAGTGNYGYT

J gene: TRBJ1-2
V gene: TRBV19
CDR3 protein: ASSIAVMRDTLPANYGYT

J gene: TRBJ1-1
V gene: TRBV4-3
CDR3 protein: ASSRGQGLNTEAF

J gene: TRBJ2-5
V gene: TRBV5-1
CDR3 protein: ASREGTSPLETQY

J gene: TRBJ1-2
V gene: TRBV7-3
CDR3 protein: ASSPGREYGYT

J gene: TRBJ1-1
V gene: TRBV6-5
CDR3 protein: ASSYRQGWTEAF

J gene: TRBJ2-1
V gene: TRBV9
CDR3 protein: ASRVDREQDNEQF

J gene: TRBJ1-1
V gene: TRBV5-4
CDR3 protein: ASSPRGVGAF

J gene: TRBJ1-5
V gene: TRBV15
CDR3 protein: ATSRGRTNSNQPQH

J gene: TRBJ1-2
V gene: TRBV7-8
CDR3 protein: ASSLELAGKYGYT

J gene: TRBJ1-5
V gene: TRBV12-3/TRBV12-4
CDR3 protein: ASSPARNQPQH

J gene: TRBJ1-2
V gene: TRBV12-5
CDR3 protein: ASGLALDRTTYGYT

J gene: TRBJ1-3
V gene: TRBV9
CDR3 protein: ASSVVGGTGNTIY

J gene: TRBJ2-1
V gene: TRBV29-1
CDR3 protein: SAQGSSYNEQF

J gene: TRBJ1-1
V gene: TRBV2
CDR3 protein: ASTGLQRGTEAF

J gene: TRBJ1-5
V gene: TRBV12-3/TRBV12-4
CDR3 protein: ASSLGEPQPQH

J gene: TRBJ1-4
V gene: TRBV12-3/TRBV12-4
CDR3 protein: ASTTGDGKLF

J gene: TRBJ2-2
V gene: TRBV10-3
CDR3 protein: AISQLGGNTGELF

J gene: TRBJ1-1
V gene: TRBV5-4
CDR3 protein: ASSLVGGADTEAF

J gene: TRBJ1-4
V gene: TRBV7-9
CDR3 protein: ASSFRQGSNEKLF

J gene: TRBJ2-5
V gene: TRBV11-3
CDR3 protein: ASSTSGEETQY

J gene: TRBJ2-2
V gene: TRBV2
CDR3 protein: ASSLIGDSTGELF

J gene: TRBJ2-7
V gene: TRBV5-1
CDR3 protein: ASSLVAASSYEQY

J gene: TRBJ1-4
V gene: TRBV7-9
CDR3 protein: ASSTEGANEKLF

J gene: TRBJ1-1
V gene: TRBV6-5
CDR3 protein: ASSSPGVNTEAF

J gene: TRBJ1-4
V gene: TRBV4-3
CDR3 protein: ASSQEPPGRQYAGTKLF

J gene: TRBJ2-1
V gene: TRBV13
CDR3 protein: ASRKGTISNEQF

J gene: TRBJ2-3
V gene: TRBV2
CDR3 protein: ASTLMGTDTQY

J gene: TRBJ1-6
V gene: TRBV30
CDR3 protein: AWRAPGTLYNSPLH

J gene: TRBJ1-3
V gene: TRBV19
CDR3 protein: ASNPGLGNTIY

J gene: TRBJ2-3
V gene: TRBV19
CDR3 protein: ASSIVQGTDTQY

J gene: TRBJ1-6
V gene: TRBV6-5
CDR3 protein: ALSAGPYNSPLH

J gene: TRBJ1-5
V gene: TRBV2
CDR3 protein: ASSEAKGSNQPQH

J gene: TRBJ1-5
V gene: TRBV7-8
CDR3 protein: ASNQRVGSSVMPQH

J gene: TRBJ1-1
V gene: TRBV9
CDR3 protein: ASSYRDRGRDGSAEAF